The clone carrying this TCR beta chain was recorded at least ten times. No antigen is known for it. Compared with germline, one end of the junction differs, possibly owing to a read error. CDR1 and CDR2 (germline): LGHDT, YNNKEL (reference sequence). The CDR3 covers 14 residues. This record belongs to a study of molecular identifiers for immune sequencing clone quantification. The sorting of naive CD8 T cells used the CD8+CD4-CCR7+CD45RA+ phenotype. TCRdb redid the calling of the PCR reads with MiXCR, one entry per CDR3 protein. The data contain about 640,000 distinct CDR3 sequences, nearly 20% of them singletons. Study results and limitations: Identical TCR molecules sharing a barcode could underestimate highly expanded clone sizes.

The sequenced sample consisted of naive CD8+ T cells from blood, with Jurkat cell RNA spiked in. The subset is: FACS-sorted CD8+CD4-CCR7+CD45RA+ naive T cells. The TCR was taken from a human donor in good health. Some libraries in this study had Jurkat cell RNA spiked in. The rearrangement joins TRBV3-1 to TRBJ1-1; D gene ambiguous. The CDR3 region is CASSQDKMNTEAFF. The CDR3 nucleotides are TGCGCCAGCAGCCAAGACAAGATGAACACTGAAGCTTTCTTT.